One and the same sample provided the 24 T cell receptor beta chains below, sequenced in a study of T cell responses to AZD1222 COVID-19 vaccine. Only in-frame clones appear in the TCRdb table, and some are missing; sequencing was by immunoSEQ multiplex PCR. The table includes roughly 190,000 clones, roughly 92% detected once. Source: peripheral blood, taken 28 days after the second AZD1222 dose. These receptors all come from an adult who received the AZD1222 COVID-19 vaccine.

This clone appeared a few times. The CDR3 DNA sequence: TGCGCCAGCAGCTTGGATACTGGAGGTAGGACTAGCGGGAGGGCCGACTCCTACGAGCAGTACTTC. Translation: CASSLDTGGRTSGRADSYEQYF. This chain uses TRBV5-1 with TRBJ2-7; the match to TRBD2 covers 15 bases. Germline CDR1 reads SGHRS; CDR2 reads YFSETQ. This CDR3 is built from 22 residues. V lost 0 bases to trimming and J lost 0 bases; unmatched junction nucleotides: 16.

The chain couples TRBV25-1 to TRBJ2-5; 7 bases align to TRBD1. After removal of 3 bases from V and 5 bases from J, the junction contained 6 bases not matched to a gene. CDR3 length: 14 amino acids. The germline V gene has CDR1 MGHDK and CDR2 SYGVNS. CDR3 DNA: TGTGCCAGCAGTGATGAGGGGGCCGGGGAGACCCAGTACTTC. It is translated as CASSDEGAGETQYF.

The chain employs TRBV5-6 and TRBJ2-5; 9 positions agree with TRBD2. The CDR3 has 16 amino acids. The J segment lost 4 bases and the V segment lost 4 bases, leaving 11 bases of the junction unmatched. Germline CDR1 reads SGHDT; CDR2 reads YYEEEE. CDR3 region: CASSPGLALRGETQYF. CDR3 nucleotide sequence: TGTGCCAGCAGCCCCGGACTAGCGCTCAGAGGAGAGACCCAGTACTTC.

The chain employs TRBV7-9 and TRBJ2-2; D gene uncertain. V dropped 0 bases and J dropped 0 bases, with 5 bases sitting between them. In germline, CDR1 is SEHNR, CDR2 FQNEAQ (reference sequence). The CDR3 extends over 15 amino acids. The CDR3 DNA reads as TGTGCCAGCAGCTTAGCTGCTCCGAACACCGGGGAGCTGTTTTTT. Translation gives CASSLAAPNTGELFF.

The chain is built from TRBV10-2 and TRBJ1-3; D remains ambiguous. CDR3 size: 15 residues. The germline V gene encodes CDR1 WSHSY and CDR2 SAAADI. V lost 5 bases and J 0 bases, leaving 11 bases between the germline ends. The CDR3 region has the DNA TGCGCCAGCAGTAGCGGGAAAACCTCTGGAAACACCATATATTTT. It translates to CASSSGKTSGNTIYF.

The J gene is TRBJ1-2, the V gene TRBV4-3; the D gene is possibly TRBD1 (5 bases). CDR1 is LGHNA, CDR2 YSLEER, per germline. There are 13 residues in the CDR3. The ends were cut back, 1 base at V and 6 bases at J, with 9 bases in the middle. DNA for the CDR3: TGCGCCAGCAGCCAAGGTCCGGGGGATGGCTACACCTTC. It encodes CASSQGPGDGYTF.

V and J are TRBV2 and TRBJ1-5; 10 nucleotides align to TRBD1. V lost 6 bases to trimming and J lost 3 bases; unmatched junction nucleotides: 5. The CDR3 covers 15 residues. Germline loops: CDR1 SNHLY, CDR2 FYNNEI. Written as DNA, the CDR3 is TGTGCCAGCAGAACGACAGGGGGCCTCAATCAGCCCCAGCATTTT. Translated: CASRTTGGLNQPQHF.

The rearrangement uses TRBV7-3 and TRBJ2-5; D is uncertain. CDR3 length: 15 residues. Trimming pared 2 bases from V and 2 bases from J, leaving 12 bases between. Germline V lookup: CDR1 SGHTA, CDR2 FQGTGA. CDR3 DNA sequence: TGTGCCAGCAGCTTAGGCCCTTCCCCACAAGAGACCCAGTACTTC. It yields the protein CASSLGPSPQETQYF.

This chain joins TRBV7-2 and TRBJ2-7, with TRBD1 matching 10 bases. The CDR3 has 13 amino acids. Per the germline V gene, CDR1 is SGHTA and CDR2 is FQGNSA. J gave up 5 bases and V 6 bases, and 4 bases lay outside the gene matches. The CDR3 bases are TGTGCCAGCAGTTCCGGGACAGGGGACGAGCAGTACTTC. Protein: CASSSGTGDEQYF. The full variable domain, its missing parts supplied by reference TRBV7-2 and TRBJ2-7, is GAGVSQSPSNKVTEKGKDVELRCDPISGHTALYWYRQSLGQGLEFLIYFQGNSAPDKSGLPSDRFSAERTGGSVSTLTIQRTQQEDSAVYLCASSSGTGDEQYFGPGTRLTVT.

The table lists this clone with a count of one. This sequence joins TRBV19 and TRBJ1-2, with 9 bases matching TRBD1. J gave up 4 bases and V 4 bases, and 10 bases lay outside the gene matches. Germline V gives CDR1 LNHDA, CDR2 SQIVND (reference sequence). The CDR3 spans 16 residues. The CDR3 spells CASSTRRTGDRYGYTF. DNA for the CDR3: TGTGCCAGTAGTACTCGACGGACAGGGGACCGCTATGGCTACACCTTC.

The rearrangement joins TRBV29-1 to TRBJ1-4, with a tentative D call TRBD1 (6 bases). Germline CDR1 is SQVTM and CDR2 is ANQGSEA. The CDR3 runs to 14 residues. V was clipped by 5 bases and J by 8 bases, with 18 bases between them. CDR3 in amino acids: CSVLRGGAGEKLFF. The CDR3 DNA reads as TGCAGCGTTCTCAGGGGAGGGGCTGGGGAAAAACTGTTTTTT.

This chain links TRBV10-1 with TRBJ2-7; D gene unclear. This CDR3 region has 14 residues. Deletions cut 0 bases from V and 3 bases from J, with 9 bases between. Per germline, CDR1 WNHNN and CDR2 SYGVQD (reference sequence). CDR3 loop: CASSESNKLYEQYF. The CDR3 DNA follows: TGCGCCAGCAGTGAGTCGAACAAGCTCTACGAGCAGTACTTC.

This clone appeared a single time. The J gene is TRBJ1-6, the V gene TRBV7-3; perhaps TRBD1 as D (5 bases). V was pared by 5 bases and J by 4 bases, with 15 bases between. Germline CDR1 is SGHTA and CDR2 is FQGTGA. The CDR3 length is 16 residues. CDR3 amino acids: CASSGTAALYNSPLHF. The CDR3 DNA is TGTGCCAGCAGCGGGACTGCAGCTTTGTATAATTCACCCCTCCACTTT. Filled out from reference TRBV7-3 and TRBJ1-6, the complete variable domain reads GAGVSQTPSNKVTEKGKYVELRCDPISGHTALYWYRQSLGQGPEFLIYFQGTGAADDSGLPNDRFFAVRPEGSVSTLKIQRTERGDSAVYLCASSGTAALYNSPLHFGNGTRLTVT.

V is TRBV18 and J is TRBJ2-7; perhaps TRBD2 as D (6 bases). CDR1 and CDR2 (germline): KGHSH, LQKENI. The CDR3 is 12 amino acids. Trimming removed 3 bases from V and 4 bases from J, with 7 bases in between. In nucleotides, the CDR3 is TGTGCCAGCTCACCGGGGGGTTACGAGCAGTACTTC. Its translation: CASSPGGYEQYF.

The chain couples TRBV7-9 to TRBJ1-1; TRBD1 aligns across 7 bases. Germline lookup yields CDR1 SEHNR and CDR2 FQNEAQ (reference sequence). Unmatched junction bases numbered 2, after V lost 0 bases and J lost 4 bases. The CDR3 length is 14 residues. This chain's CDR3 is CASSLAQGSTEAFF. The CDR3 DNA reads as TGTGCCAGCAGCTTAGCACAGGGGAGCACTGAAGCTTTCTTT.

CDR3 nucleotides: TGTGCCAGCAGCCAAGGTAAGGGGAGCTCCTACGAGCAGTACTTC. Protein sequence: CASSQGKGSSYEQYF. The J gene is TRBJ2-7, the V gene TRBV4-2; the D call may be TRBD1 or TRBD2 (5 bases each). Germline CDR1 LGHNA, CDR2 YNFKEQ. The CDR3 contains 15 residues. V was pared by 1 base and J by 0 bases, with 10 bases between.

In nucleotides, the CDR3 is TGTGCCAGCAGCCAAAAACCGGGACTAGCGGGAGGGCCCTCTACAGATACGCAGTATTTT. Translation: CASSQKPGLAGGPSTDTQYF. The chain links TRBV11-3 to TRBJ2-3, with 16 positions matching TRBD2. CDR3 length: 20 amino acids. Trimming cost V 5 bases and J 3 bases; bases outside gene matches: 14. Germline assignment: CDR1 SGHNT and CDR2 YENEEA.

This chain uses TRBV11-3 with TRBJ2-1; 8 positions agree with TRBD2. The CDR3 is made up of 15 amino acids. The trim removed 5 bases at V and 8 bases at J, leaving 11 bases unmatched. Germline CDR1 is SGHNT and CDR2 is YENEEA. The CDR3 region has the DNA TGTGCCAGCAGCCTAGCCGGGGGGGCGGTCCATGAGCAGTTCTTC. It specifies CASSLAGGAVHEQFF.

The chain recombines TRBV7-3 with TRBJ1-1, with D tentatively TRBD1 (6 bases). There are 13 residues in the CDR3. V lost 5 bases and J lost 3, with 10 bases in between. In germline, CDR1 is SGHTA, CDR2 FQGTGA. CDR3 nucleotide sequence: TGTGCCAGCAGCACTCAGGGGTACACTGAAGCTTTCTTT. It translates to CASSTQGYTEAFF. Complete variable domain (other parts from reference TRBV7-3 and TRBJ1-1): GAGVSQTPSNKVTEKGKYVELRCDPISGHTALYWYRQSLGQGPEFLIYFQGTGAADDSGLPNDRFFAVRPEGSVSTLKIQRTERGDSAVYLCASSTQGYTEAFFGQGTRLTVV.

This sequence joins TRBV27 and TRBJ1-1, with a weak D call TRBD1 (5 bases). Trimming cost V 3 bases and J 8 bases, with 10 bases left between them. The CDR3 loop spans 12 amino acids. Germline V gives CDR1 MNHEY, CDR2 SMNVEV (reference sequence). The CDR3 reads CASSFAGREAFF. The CDR3 DNA sequence: TGTGCCAGCAGTTTTGCAGGGAGGGAAGCTTTCTTT.

The chain uses TRBV10-3 and TRBJ1-6; no clear D. Germline-derived CDR1 and CDR2 are ENHRY and SYGVKD. The CDR3 contains 14 residues. The ends were cut back, 10 bases at V and 0 bases at J, with 10 bases in the middle. CDR3 DNA: TGTGCCACACTCGGGAGCTCCTATAATTCACCCCTCCACTTT. Translated: CATLGSSYNSPLHF.

This sequence joins TRBV25-1 and TRBJ2-7; 9 bases fit TRBD2. Germline V gene lookup returns CDR1 MGHDK and CDR2 SYGVNS. Trimming cost V 1 base and J 5 bases; bases outside gene matches: 6. The CDR3 is 15 residues long. The CDR3 loop reads CASSEWGGGANEQYF. The CDR3 bases are TGTGCCAGCAGTGAATGGGGCGGGGGGGCCAACGAGCAGTACTTC.

A single count supports this clone. V is TRBV19 and J is TRBJ1-5, with a possible D match to TRBD1 (6 bases). Germline CDR1 is LNHDA and CDR2 is SQIVND (reference sequence). The CDR3 extends over 18 amino acids. Deletions cut 7 bases from V and 0 bases from J, with 22 bases between. For the CDR3, the DNA is TGTGCCAGTATCCCGGGCCAGGGGACTGGCCATAGCAATCAGCCCCAGCATTTT. Encoded protein: CASIPGQGTGHSNQPQHF.

V and J are TRBV9 and TRBJ2-3, with D possibly matching TRBD1 (5 bases). Germline V gene lookup returns CDR1 SGDLS and CDR2 YYNGEE. V dropped 0 bases and J dropped 4 bases, with 12 bases sitting between them. The CDR3 has 15 residues. The CDR3 region has the DNA TGTGCCAGCAGCGTAGCTGGGCAGGGTTCAGATACGCAGTATTTT. It is translated as CASSVAGQGSDTQYF.